Included here is one T cell receptor beta chain sequence, with context. What it binds is not known. Profiled with immunoSEQ multiplex PCR; TCRdb holds only in-frame clones, not every one. The sample consists of about 180,000 clones, 85% of them appearing once. The validation cohort, a group of over a hundred subjects, included the donors and was separate from the roughly 720-subject first cohort. J gave up 4 bases and V 2 bases, and 12 bases lay outside the gene matches. There are 17 residues in the CDR3. Per the germline V gene, CDR1 is SGHNT and CDR2 is YYREEE (reference sequence). The data belong to a study of cytomegalovirus exposure and HLA in healthy donors. Broader study findings: The study flagged roughly 150 TCR beta chains as cytomegalovirus-associated. That first-cohort TCR clusters tended to co-occur in the roughly 120 validation repertoires was found in a later analysis.

The source is a man between 18 and 35 years old in good health and CMV-seropositive. Sequencing was performed on PBMCs. The chain recombines TRBV5-4 with TRBJ1-2; 9 bases align to TRBD1. CDR3 nucleotides: TGTGCCAGCAGCTTATCAGGGGGGGGACAGGGAGGCTATGGCTACACCTTC. Its protein product is CASSLSGGGQGGYGYTF.